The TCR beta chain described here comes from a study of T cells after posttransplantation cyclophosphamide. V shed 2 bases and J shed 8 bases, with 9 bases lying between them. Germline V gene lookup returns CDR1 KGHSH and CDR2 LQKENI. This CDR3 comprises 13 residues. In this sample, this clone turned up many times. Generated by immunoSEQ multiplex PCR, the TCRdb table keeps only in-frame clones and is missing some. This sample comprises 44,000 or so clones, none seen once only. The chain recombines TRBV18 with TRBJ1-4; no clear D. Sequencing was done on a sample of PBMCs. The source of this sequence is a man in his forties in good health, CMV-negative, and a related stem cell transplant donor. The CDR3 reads CASSPAQNEKLFF. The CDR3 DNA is TGTGCCAGCTCACCAGCCCAGAACGAAAAACTGTTTTTT. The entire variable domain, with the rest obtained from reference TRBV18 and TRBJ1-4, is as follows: NAGVMQNPRHLVRRRGQEARLRCSPMKGHSHVYWYRQLPEEGLKFMVYLQKENIIDESGMPKERFSAEFPKEGPSILRIQQVVRGDSAAYFCASSPAQNEKLFFGSGTQLSVL.